Below, 29 T cell receptor beta chains from the same sample are listed, as sequenced in a study of CD8+ T cells in alopecia areata. Researchers sorted pooled cutaneous lymph node cells on the basis of CD4, CD8alpha, NKG2D, NKG2ACE and other markers. RNA was isolated and reverse transcribed to cDNA, the sequencing template. Sequenced by immunoSEQ multiplex PCR; TCRdb stores in-frame clones only, minus some. The repertoire yields approximately 10,000 clones, none seen only once; the top ten contain about 19%. Sample: CD8+ T cells sorted from a lymph node. The origin of the receptors is a C3H/HeJ mouse with alopecia areata. This strain has MHC haplotype H2-k.

By its share, this clone is medium-sized (0.01 to 0.1%). Gene and germline names: mouse. Read sequence stops 3 residues before the CDR3 end, and the germline J gene provides the missing end. The J gene is TRBJ1-6, the V gene TRBV13-2; 9 positions agree with TRBD1. TRBJ1-6 is an ORF for which the function is uncertain. The CDR3 has 15 residues. With V trimmed by 1 base and J by 6 bases, 2 bases remained unmatched. Germline CDR1 NNHNN, CDR2 SYGAGS (reference sequence). This chain's CDR3 is CASGDLGQGNSPLYF. The sequenced CDR3 bases are TGTGCCAGCGGTGATTTGGGACAGGGTAATTCGCCC.

This clone came up many times. Genes and germline come from the mouse. CDR3 DNA (partial): TGTGCCAGCAGCCTCCCACCGGGACACAAAAACACA. It translates to CASSLPPGHKNT. The complete CDR3 protein is CASSLPPGHKNTEVFF. V and J are TRBV5 and TRBJ1-1; D may be TRBD1 (6 bases). The read terminates 4 residues ahead of where the CDR3 ends, so the germline J gene completes it. CDR1 is LGHNA, CDR2 YNLKQL, per germline (reference sequence). V dropped 4 bases and J dropped 1 base, with 16 bases sitting between them. The CDR3 has 16 residues.

Comment on this clone: Since a much larger clone is just one base distant, this may be a read error. The listed genes are named as in mouse. The read terminates 3 residues before the CDR3 end, so the remaining end is supplied by the germline J gene. V usage is TRBV1 and J usage is TRBJ1-6, with 10 positions matching TRBD1. TRBJ1-6 is designated an ORF whose function remains uncertain. V gave up 6 bases and J gave up 9 bases; unmatched junction bases: 5. Germline V gene lookup returns CDR1 NSQYPW and CDR2 LRSPGD (reference sequence). This CDR3 is built from 14 residues. CDR3 DNA, as far as it was read: TGCACCTGCAGGGGGGGACAGGGGTTTTCGCCC. Its protein product is CTCRGGQGFSP. The whole CDR3 protein reads CTCRGGQGFSPLYF.

This clone was picked up many times. The listed genes are named as in mouse. The read stops 4 residues short of the end of the CDR3; the missing end is completed from the germline J gene. The rearrangement links TRBV13-3 to TRBJ2-3; no firm D call. With 4 bases removed from V and 0 bases from J, the gap between germline ends came to 3 bases. The CDR3 consists of 12 residues. Germline V gene sequence: CDR1 NNHDY, CDR2 SYVADS. CDR3 DNA (partial): TGTGCCAGCAGTTCTAGTGCAGAA. As protein: CASSSSAE. The full CDR3 protein is CASSSSAETLYF.

In this sample, this clone turned up many times. Genes here carry mouse names. The observed sequence ends 4 residues before the CDR3 terminus, with the missing tail filled in from the germline J gene. V and J are TRBV13-2 and TRBJ1-1; D ambiguous. Trimming took off 2 bases at V and 3 bases at J, with 11 bases between the two ends. CDR3 length: 14 amino acids. Germline CDR1 and CDR2: NNHNN and SYGAGS (reference sequence). The covered CDR3 bases are TGTGCCAGCGGTGAAGTCAGTCTGGACACA. It is translated as CASGEVSLDT. The CDR3 in its entirety is CASGEVSLDTEVFF.

This clone was seen many times. The gene names here belong to mouse. The read terminates 4 residues before the CDR3 end, so the remaining end is supplied by the germline J gene. The chain joins TRBV13-3 to TRBJ2-5; tentatively, D is TRBD1 (5 bases). V lost 3 bases and J lost 0, with 5 bases in between. The CDR3 has 13 amino acids. From germline, CDR1 is NNHDY and CDR2 SYVADS. CDR3 bases read: TGTGCCAGCAGTGGGACAAACCAAGAC. This codes for CASSGTNQD. The whole CDR3 sequence reads CASSGTNQDTQYF.

This clone was observed many times. The gene names given are mouse names. The read finishes 3 residues shy of the CDR3 end, and the germline J gene is used to complete it. V usage is TRBV13-3 and J usage is TRBJ1-6; weak D call: TRBD1 (6 bases). Being an ORF, TRBJ1-6 has a function that is uncertain. V shed 3 bases and J shed 3 bases, with 7 bases lying between them. This CDR3 comprises 14 residues. Germline assignment: CDR1 NNHDY and CDR2 SYVADS. The part of the CDR3 DNA that was read is TGTGCCAGCAGTGGGGACAACTATAATTCGCCC. Protein product: CASSGDNYNSP. The CDR3 in its entirety is CASSGDNYNSPLYF.

This clone was seen repeatedly, ten times or more. The listed genes are named as in mouse. The CDR3 end lies 4 residues beyond the end of the read and is filled in from the germline J gene. The genes are TRBV31 and TRBJ2-7; 11 positions match TRBD2. The CDR3 spans 14 residues. The germline CDR1 and CDR2 sequences are GKSSPN and SITVG. CDR3 DNA (partial): TGTGCCTGGAGTCCAGACTGGGGGGGGTAT. It codes for CAWSPDWGGY. The full CDR3 reads CAWSPDWGGYEQYF.

In this sample, this clone turned up many times. The genes and germline here are from mouse. Read coverage stops 4 residues before the CDR3 terminus; the germline J gene supplies the remainder. The chain joins TRBV14 to TRBJ2-2; TRBD2 aligns across 10 bases. V gave up 5 bases and J gave up 6 bases; unmatched junction bases: 4. The CDR3 spans 14 residues. Germline values: CDR1 SGHDT, CDR2 FRDEAV. The DNA read from the CDR3 is TGTGCCAGCAGCTCTGGGGGGGCCGCCGGG. It translates to CASSSGGAAG. The whole CDR3 sequence reads CASSSGGAAGQLYF.

This clone appeared many times. Gene names are mouse gene names. The read terminates 4 residues before the CDR3 end, so the remaining end is supplied by the germline J gene. The genes are TRBV1 and TRBJ2-5; weak D call: TRBD2 (6 bases). The CDR3 spans 13 residues. The germline gives CDR1 NSQYPW, CDR2 LRSPGD (reference sequence). The DNA read from the CDR3 is TGCACCTGCAGTGCAGATCTGGGGGAC. Protein: CTCSADLGD. The entire CDR3 reads CTCSADLGDTQYF.

This clone is deemed medium-sized (0.01 to 0.1%). Mouse names are used for the genes. The read comes to an end 4 residues before the CDR3 does, leaving the germline J gene to fill in the end. V usage is TRBV17 and J usage is TRBJ2-5; 8 bases agree with TRBD1. V lost 5 bases to trimming and J lost 0 bases; unmatched junction nucleotides: 1. Germline V CDR1 and CDR2: MNHDT, YYDKIL. This CDR3 is built from 14 residues. CDR3 amino acids: CASSGQGNQDTQYF. Incomplete CDR3 DNA: TGTGCTAGCAGTGGACAGGGAAACCAAGAC.

This clone was counted ten times or more. The germline and genes are mouse ones. Coverage ceases 4 residues before the CDR3 finishes, and the germline J gene fills in the end. The rearrangement links TRBV5 to TRBJ2-1, with 8 bases identical to TRBD1. J lost 1 base, V lost 1 base, and 0 bases had no gene match. There are 15 residues in the CDR3. CDR1 is LGHNA and CDR2 is YNLKQL in the germline V gene (reference sequence). The CDR3 sequence is CASSQGQGNYAEQFF. CDR3 DNA, as far as it was read: TGTGCCAGCAGCCAAGGACAGGGGAACTATGCT.

Concerning this clone itself: Any gene name here is a mouse gene name. The sequenced fragment ends 4 residues before the CDR3 boundary, so the rest is inferred from the germline J gene. This rearrangement joins TRBV4 to TRBJ2-3, with 8 bases matching TRBD1. The trim removed 5 bases at V and 2 bases at J, leaving 3 bases unmatched. The CDR3 consists of 14 residues. Per germline, CDR1 LGHDT and CDR2 YNNKQL (reference sequence). The CDR3 loop reads CASSPTGVAETLYF. The sequenced CDR3 bases are TGTGCCAGCAGCCCGACAGGGGTTGCAGAA.

The table lists this clone with many counts. Here the gene names and germline are mouse. The CDR3 end lies 4 residues beyond the end of the read and is filled in from the germline J gene. This chain connects TRBV19 to TRBJ2-7, with 10 bases matching TRBD1. V shed 10 bases and J 3 bases; nucleotides not matched to a gene: 4. CDR3 length: 12 amino acids. Germline V gives CDR1 FNHDT, CDR2 SITEND (reference sequence). The CDR3 sequence: CALGDRGYEQYF. Incomplete CDR3 DNA: TGTGCCCTGGGGGACAGGGGCTAT. The whole variable domain, filled in from reference TRBV19 and TRBJ2-7, reads GGIITQTPKFLIGQEGQKLTLKCQQNFNHDTMYWYRQDSGKGLRLIYYSITENDLQKGDLSEGYDASREKKSSFSLTVTSAQKNEMAVFLCALGDRGYEQYFGPGTRLTVL.

This clone was counted at least ten times. Genes and germline come from the mouse. The read falls 4 residues short of the CDR3 end, and the missing part is taken from the germline J gene. The chain links TRBV29 to TRBJ2-7; 9 bases map to TRBD1. The length of the CDR3 is 15 residues. V lost 2 bases and J lost 0; bases outside the gene matches: 2. Germline assignment: CDR1 MSHET and CDR2 SYDVDS. The sequenced part of the CDR3 DNA is TGTGCTAGCAGTTTAGGGACAGGGAGCTCCTAT. It yields the protein CASSLGTGSSY. The entire CDR3 protein reads CASSLGTGSSYEQYF. The variable domain in full, with the rest retrieved from reference TRBV29 and TRBJ2-7, is DMKVTQMPRYLIKRMGENVLLECGQDMSHETMYWYRQDPGLGLQLIYISYDVDSNSEGDIPKGYRVSRKKREHFSLILDSAKTNQTSVYFCASSLGTGSSYEQYFGPGTRLTVL.

In this sample, this clone turned up many times. Gene names are mouse gene names. The read falls 4 residues short of the CDR3 end, and the missing part is taken from the germline J gene. V is TRBV13-1 and J is TRBJ2-5; 11 bases align to TRBD1. Per germline, CDR1 NSHNY and CDR2 SYGAGN. The CDR3 covers 15 residues. The chain's CDR3 is CASSGLGQGGDTQYF. CDR3 DNA, as far as it was read: TGTGCCAGCAGTGGCCTGGGACAGGGGGGAGAC.

This clone is deemed medium-sized. These gene names are mouse names. The CDR3 end is not reached by the read, which stops 3 residues before it; the germline J gene fills it in. V and J are TRBV19 and TRBJ1-6, with unresolved D. TRBJ1-6 is labeled an ORF, and its function is uncertain. Germline V lookup: CDR1 FNHDT, CDR2 SITEND (reference sequence). The CDR3 totals 14 residues. V shed 0 bases and J shed 0 bases, with 1 base lying between them. The DNA read from the CDR3 is TGTGCCAGCAGTATAGTTTCCTATAATTCGCCC. Translated, it gives CASSIVSYNSP. The whole CDR3 protein reads CASSIVSYNSPLYF.

A note on this clone: Gene labels here are mouse ones. Sequencing ends 4 residues short of the CDR3 end; the germline J gene provides the rest. The chain couples TRBV29 to TRBJ2-4; D perhaps matches TRBD1 (5 bases). The CDR3 length is 11 residues. Looked up from germline, CDR1 is MSHET and CDR2 is SYDVDS. The DNA read from the CDR3 is TGTGCTAGCAACGACAGAAAC. Protein sequence: CASNDRN. The CDR3 reads in full as CASNDRNTLYF. Full variable domain (outside the CDR3, taken from reference TRBV29 and TRBJ2-4): DMKVTQMPRYLIKRMGENVLLECGQDMSHETMYWYRQDPGLGLQLIYISYDVDSNSEGDIPKGYRVSRKKREHFSLILDSAKTNQTSVYFCASNDRNTLYFGAGTRLSVL.

This clone is labeled medium-sized. Genes and germline come from the mouse. The CDR3 is cut off 3 residues early in the read; its end comes from the germline J gene. The chain has TRBV29 and TRBJ1-6; 8 bases are a match to TRBD1. TRBJ1-6 is classed as an ORF, of uncertain function. The germline V gene encodes CDR1 MSHET and CDR2 SYDVDS. This CDR3 region has 15 residues. The trim removed 8 bases at V and 0 bases at J, leaving 3 bases unmatched. The DNA read from the CDR3 is TGTGCTAGCCGACAGGGGACTTCCTATAATTCGCCC. This codes for CASRQGTSYNSP. The full CDR3 protein reads CASRQGTSYNSPLYF.

This clone was seen ten or more times. Any gene name here is a mouse gene name. Sequencing ends 4 residues short of the CDR3 end; the germline J gene provides the rest. The V gene is TRBV31, the J gene TRBJ2-5, with TRBD2 matching 7 bases. Germline V gene sequence: CDR1 GKSSPN, CDR2 SITVG. The CDR3 length is 15 residues. The trim removed 0 bases at V and 3 bases at J, leaving 6 bases unmatched. CDR3 bases read: TGTGCCTGGAGTCTCCTCTCCTGGGGGCAAGAC. Translation: CAWSLLSWGQD. The full CDR3 protein is CAWSLLSWGQDTQYF.

By share, this clone ranks as medium-sized. Germline and genes here are mouse. The observed sequence ends 4 residues before the CDR3 terminus, with the missing tail filled in from the germline J gene. The chain combines TRBV5 with TRBJ2-5; maybe TRBD2 (6 bases). This CDR3 comprises 15 residues. The germline V gene has CDR1 LGHNA and CDR2 YNLKQL (reference sequence). Trimming removed 0 bases from V and 2 bases from J, with 9 bases in between. Partial CDR3 DNA: TGTGCCAGCAGCCAAGACATGGGGGTCCAAGAC. This encodes CASSQDMGVQD. The entire CDR3 is CASSQDMGVQDTQYF.

By sample fraction, this clone is medium-sized. Gene names denote mouse genes. The read ends 4 residues shy of where the CDR3 ends; the end is completed using the germline J gene. The genes are TRBV1 and TRBJ2-7, with TRBD2 matching over 8 bases. This CDR3 spans 18 amino acids. Looked up from germline, CDR1 is NSQYPW and CDR2 is LRSPGD (reference sequence). Trimming took 3 bases from V and 3 from J; bases not matched to a gene: 16. The CDR3 loop is CTCSAPGVGWGAYYEQYF. The part of the CDR3 DNA that was read is TGCACCTGCAGTGCTCCAGGGGTAGGCTGGGGGGCCTACTAT.

This clone occurred many times. Here the gene names and germline are mouse. Sequencing ends 4 residues short of the CDR3 end; the germline J gene provides the rest. This chain links TRBV5 with TRBJ2-3; 7 bases are shared with TRBD2. Trimming at V came to 4 bases and at J to 0 bases, leaving 4 bases not matched to a gene. This CDR3 is 15 amino acids long. Germline loops: CDR1 LGHNA, CDR2 YNLKQL (reference sequence). The CDR3: CASSPDWTSAETLYF. The CDR3 bases that were read are TGTGCCAGCAGCCCGGACTGGACTAGTGCAGAA.

This clone has ten or more counts. The gene names here belong to mouse. Read coverage stops 4 residues before the CDR3 terminus; the germline J gene supplies the remainder. J is TRBJ1-2 and V is TRBV31; D is possibly TRBD1 (6 bases). Germline V CDR1 and CDR2: GKSSPN, SITVG. The CDR3 is 15 residues long. V shed 0 bases and J shed 4 bases, with 15 bases lying between them. The covered CDR3 bases are TGTGCCTGGAGTCTAGCCACAGGGAGGAGCTCC. Translating it yields CAWSLATGRSS. The entire CDR3 protein reads CAWSLATGRSSDYTF.

This clone has ten or more counts. Gene labels here are mouse ones. The sequence runs out 4 residues before the end of the CDR3; the remainder is reconstructed from the germline J gene. The V call is TRBV14, the J call TRBJ2-1; TRBD2 agrees at 8 bases. The V segment lost 5 bases and the J segment 1 base; nucleotides outside the gene matches: 5. CDR1 is SGHDT, CDR2 FRDEAV, per germline. The CDR3 length is 15 residues. The CDR3 bases that were read are TGTGCCAGCAGCCCCTGGGGGGTCAACTATGCT. Translation gives CASSPWGVNYA. The whole CDR3 protein reads CASSPWGVNYAEQFF. The variable domain in full, with the rest retrieved from reference TRBV14 and TRBJ2-1, is EAGVTQSPRYAVLQEGQAVSFWCDPISGHDTLYWYQQPRDQGPQLLVYFRDEAVIDNSQLPSDRFSAVRPKGTNSTLKIQSAKQGDTATYLCASSPWGVNYAEQFFGPGTRLTVL.

The sample holds a few counts of this clone. All gene names here are mouse names. The CDR3 end is not reached by the read, which stops 4 residues before it; the germline J gene fills it in. The chain joins TRBV31 to TRBJ1-1; D unresolved. V was shortened by 0 bases and J by 4 bases, with 12 bases between the two germline ends. CDR3 length equals 14 residues. Per the germline V gene, CDR1 is GKSSPN and CDR2 is SITVG. The sequenced CDR3 bases are TGTGCCTGGAGTCTAGCGGTACTGGGCACA. As protein: CAWSLAVLGT. The CDR3 in full is CAWSLAVLGTEVFF.

This clone was seen at least ten times. Gene names and germline match the mouse. CDR3 DNA, as far as it was read: TGTGCCAGCAGTATCCTCTCCGGGACAGAACAAGAC. This gives the protein CASSILSGTEQD. The CDR3, in full, reads CASSILSGTEQDTQYF. The chain employs TRBV19 and TRBJ2-5; 7 bases match TRBD1. The missing CDR3 end, 4 residues past where the read stops, is filled in from the germline J gene. The CDR3 runs 16 residues. Per germline, CDR1 FNHDT and CDR2 SITEND (reference sequence). The V gene end was trimmed by 2 bases and the J gene end by 3 bases; junction bases not matched to a gene: 9.

In its sample, this clone is medium-sized. Gene names follow the mouse nomenclature. The read ends 3 residues shy of where the CDR3 ends; the end is completed using the germline J gene. The V gene is TRBV13-3, the J gene TRBJ1-6; TRBD1 aligns across 8 bases. TRBJ1-6 is reported as an ORF; its role is uncertain. After removal of 0 bases from V and 6 bases from J, the junction contained 2 bases not matched to a gene. CDR3 length: 15 residues. From germline, CDR1 is NNHDY and CDR2 SYVADS. CDR3 loop: CASSDAGQGNSPLYF. CDR3 bases read: TGTGCCAGCAGTGATGCAGGACAGGGTAATTCGCCC.

This clone was seen at least ten times. Mouse germline and gene names are used. The sequenced fragment ends 4 residues before the CDR3 boundary, so the rest is inferred from the germline J gene. The V call is TRBV3, the J call TRBJ2-1; D remains ambiguous. Deletions cut 1 base from V and 4 bases from J, with 5 bases between. The CDR3 has 13 amino acids. In germline, CDR1 is SNHLY, CDR2 FYNGKV (reference sequence). The sequenced part of the CDR3 DNA is TGTGCCAGCAGCTTAGAAGGGTATGCT. Translated: CASSLEGYA. The whole CDR3 region reads CASSLEGYAEQFF.